The 14 T cell receptor beta chains presented below share a single source sample, sequenced in a study of T cell responses to AZD1222 COVID-19 vaccine. Produced via immunoSEQ multiplex PCR; TCRdb's table is partial and in-frame only. The table has some 130,000 clones, roughly 87% seen once; the top ten hold 4.5% to 7%. Here the sequenced sample was peripheral blood, taken 28 days after the second AZD1222 dose. All receptors derive from an adult who received the AZD1222 COVID-19 vaccine.

The chain employs TRBV11-2 and TRBJ2-2; D remains unclear. CDR3 length equals 14 residues. Germline V gives CDR1 SGHAT, CDR2 FQNNGV. Trimming took off 1 base at V and 3 bases at J, with 6 bases between the two ends. The CDR3: CASSLGSYTGELFF. The CDR3 DNA reads as TGTGCCAGCAGCTTAGGTTCATACACCGGGGAGCTGTTTTTT.

This chain connects TRBV6-5 to TRBJ2-7, with D possibly being TRBD1 or TRBD2 (5 bases each). The germline V gene has CDR1 MNHEY and CDR2 SVGAGI. Trimming took 6 bases from V and 4 from J, leaving 16 bases between them. This CDR3 has 14 amino acids. CDR3 residues: CASSRSGTVYEQYF. The CDR3 DNA is TGTGCCAGCAGCCGCTCCGGGACGGTGTACGAGCAGTACTTC.

The chain uses TRBV5-8 and TRBJ1-2, with TRBD1 identical over 11 bases. CDR3 length: 16 residues. Looked up from germline, CDR1 is SGHTS and CDR2 is YDEGEE. J lost 3 bases, V lost 1 base, and 5 bases had no gene match. CDR3 sequence: CASSLFRTGGYYGYTF. The CDR3 coding sequence is TGTGCCAGCAGCTTGTTCCGGACAGGGGGCTACTATGGCTACACCTTC.

This chain connects TRBV12-3 or TRBV12-4 to TRBJ2-1; D ambiguous. The V end lost 5 bases, the J end lost 8 bases, and 13 bases lay between the germline ends. CDR3 size: 13 residues. The CDR3 loop reads CASSRAMPDEQFF. The DNA of the CDR3 is TGTGCCAGCAGTCGCGCCATGCCGGATGAGCAGTTCTTC.

The genes are TRBV5-4 and TRBJ2-1, with 7 positions matching TRBD2. Trimming took 4 bases from V and 7 from J; bases not matched to a gene: 8. Looked up from germline, CDR1 is SGHNT and CDR2 is YYREEE (reference sequence). The CDR3 has 14 residues. The CDR3 nucleotides read TGTGCCAGCAGCCGGACTAGTCGGGAGAATGAGCAGTTCTTC. Its translation: CASSRTSRENEQFF.

The rearrangement links TRBV9 to TRBJ1-2, with D possibly TRBD1 on 5 matching bases. Germline V gene sequence: CDR1 SGDLS, CDR2 YYNGEE. Deletions cut 4 bases from V and 4 bases from J, with 8 bases between. The CDR3 covers 12 residues. The CDR3 bases are TGTGCCAGCAGCCGGGACGGCTATGGCTACACCTTC. Its translation: CASSRDGYGYTF. Filled out from reference TRBV9 and TRBJ1-2, the complete variable domain reads DSGVTQTPKHLITATGQRVTLRCSPRSGDLSVYWYQQSLDQGLQFLIQYYNGEERAKGNILERFSAQQFPDLHSELNLSSLELGDSALYFCASSRDGYGYTFGSGTRLTVV.

This rearrangement joins TRBV29-1 to TRBJ2-3; 7 bases agree with TRBD1. The V and J ends lost 0 bases and 6 bases, in that order; junction bases with no gene match: 9. Germline-derived CDR1 and CDR2 are SQVTM and ANQGSEA. The CDR3 totals 15 residues. Here the CDR3 reads CSVEDRGQALDTQYF. CDR3 nucleotide sequence: TGCAGCGTTGAAGATCGTGGACAGGCATTGGATACGCAGTATTTT.

The chain links TRBV7-2 to TRBJ2-7, with TRBD1 matching over 9 bases. Germline trimming cut 5 bases from V and 3 bases from J; bases unmatched to any gene: 5. The V gene's germline CDR1 is SGHTA and CDR2 FQGNSA. This CDR3 has 14 residues. In nucleotides, the CDR3 is TGTGCCAGCAGCCTTGGACAGGGGATCTACGAGCAGTACTTC. Translation: CASSLGQGIYEQYF.

This clone has a handful of counts. J is TRBJ2-2 and V is TRBV6-6; D is ambiguous. Germline loops: CDR1 MNHNY, CDR2 SVGAGI (reference sequence). This CDR3 region has 16 residues. V lost 2 bases and J lost 2, with 12 bases in between. CDR3 protein: CASSYPHGPNTGELFF. The CDR3 bases are TGTGCCAGCAGTTACCCCCACGGGCCTAACACCGGGGAGCTGTTTTTT.

This chain connects TRBV10-3 to TRBJ2-7, with D maybe TRBD1 (6 bases). Deletions cut 6 bases from V and 4 bases from J, with 10 bases between. CDR3 length equals 12 residues. Germline V gene lookup returns CDR1 ENHRY and CDR2 SYGVKD. CDR3 coding DNA: TGTGCCATCAGGGAGACAGGATACGAGCAGTACTTC. Translation gives CAIRETGYEQYF.

This chain links TRBV7-3 with TRBJ2-2; no definite D call. CDR1 and CDR2 (germline): SGHTA, FQGTGA. CDR3 length equals 15 residues. V was trimmed by 1 base and J by 0 bases, leaving 6 bases between them. The CDR3 loop reads CASSLIGANTGELFF. The DNA of the CDR3 is TGTGCCAGCAGCTTAATAGGTGCGAACACCGGGGAGCTGTTTTTT.

V gene TRBV28 combines with J gene TRBJ1-5, with TRBD1 matching 8 bases. With 0 bases clipped from V and 5 bases from J, the junction kept 3 bases outside the gene matches. CDR1 MDHEN and CDR2 SYDVKM come from the germline V gene. This CDR3 contains 15 residues. The chain's CDR3 is CASSLWDREDQPQHF. CDR3 nucleotide sequence: TGTGCCAGCAGTTTATGGGACAGGGAGGATCAGCCCCAGCATTTT.

The chain carries TRBV18 and TRBJ1-2, with D maybe TRBD1 (6 bases). CDR3 size: 15 residues. V was cut by 2 bases and J by 5 bases, with 15 bases left in between. CDR1 is KGHSH, CDR2 LQKENI, per germline. CDR3 sequence (DNA): TGTGCCAGCTCACCATCCTCCGACAGGCTATATGGCTACACCTTC. Protein product: CASSPSSDRLYGYTF.

The genes are TRBV5-1 and TRBJ1-1; 9 positions agree with TRBD1. Germline assignment: CDR1 SGHRS and CDR2 YFSETQ. The CDR3 length is 15 residues. V shed 4 bases and J 4 bases; nucleotides not matched to a gene: 8. The CDR3 spells CASSPLPDRGTEAFF. CDR3 DNA: TGCGCCAGCAGCCCACTCCCGGACAGGGGCACTGAAGCTTTCTTT.